This T cell receptor beta chain was captured in a study of patients and donors after allogeneic stem cell transplantation. This clonotype was detected many times. The CDR3 spans 16 residues. V was clipped by 3 bases and J by 10 bases; unmatched bases: 15. A single record per CDR3 protein comes from TCRdb applying MiXCR to the RT-PCR reads. The sample lists roughly 880,000 distinct CDR3 sequences; more than 15% were seen once. The V gene is TRBV12-3 or TRBV12-4, the J gene TRBJ2-1, with 7 bases aligning to TRBD2. Sample: blood, either unsorted or a sorted T cell fraction (not recorded which). This TCR was recovered from a human donor who was either an allogeneic HSCT recipient or a stem cell or donor lymphocyte infusion donor (not recorded which). It is not recorded whose cells these are; they may come from a transplant donor. The CDR3 loop is CASSFQRGWARAEQFF. The DNA for the CDR3 is TGTGCCAGCAGTTTCCAGCGGGGATGGGCGCGGGCGGAGCAGTTCTTC.